This entry lists 25 T cell receptor beta chains sequenced from one sample in a study of T cells in Graves' hyperthyroidism and ophthalmopathy. From RNA transcripts, TCR beta CDR3 regions were amplified. When the TCR CDR3 underwent first-round RT-PCR, the HTBI primer set was used. TCRdb analysed the multiplex PCR reads with MiXCR anew, one entry per CDR3 protein. The sample lists hundreds of thousands of distinct CDR3 sequences; more than 45% were seen once. The sequencing input was peripheral blood or thyroid tissue (not recorded which). These TCRs come from a woman between 18 and 30 years old with Graves' hyperthyroidism.

This clonotype was counted only a few times. V is TRBV25-1 and J is TRBJ2-7; 11 bases map to TRBD2. Per the germline V gene, CDR1 is MGHDK and CDR2 is SYGVNS. The CDR3 length is 15 residues. The V gene end was trimmed by 2 bases and the J gene end by 4 bases; junction bases not matched to a gene: 4. CDR3 sequence reads: CASSEGASGRYEQYF. Here the CDR3 DNA reads TGTGCCAGCAGTGAAGGGGCTAGCGGGAGGTACGAGCAGTACTTC.

This clonotype has ten or more counts. This rearrangement joins TRBV20-1 to TRBJ1-6; TRBD1 matches 11 bases. The CDR3 has 14 amino acids. V lost 6 bases and J lost 4; bases outside the gene matches: 2. Germline assignment: CDR1 DFQATT and CDR2 SNEGSKA (reference sequence). CDR3 DNA sequence: TGCAGTGCAGGGACAGGGGGTTATAATTCACCCCTCCACTTT. It translates to CSAGTGGYNSPLHF.

CDR3 residues: CASRVGRGSNSNQPQHF. In DNA form, the CDR3 reads TGTGCCAGTAGGGTAGGCAGGGGGTCTAATAGCAATCAGCCCCAGCATTTT. This chain joins TRBV19 and TRBJ1-5, with 7 bases identical to TRBD1. The germline gives CDR1 LNHDA, CDR2 SQIVND (reference sequence). V lost 6 bases and J lost 0; bases outside the gene matches: 11. The CDR3 contains 17 residues.

The chain couples TRBV9 to TRBJ1-1, with D possibly matching TRBD1 (5 bases). Trimming removed 0 bases from V and 2 bases from J, with 11 bases in between. The germline CDR1 and CDR2 sequences are SGDLS and YYNGEE. This CDR3 contains 15 residues. DNA for the CDR3: TGTGCCAGCAGCGTAGTTAGCGGGGGAAACACTGAAGCTTTCTTT. Its translation: CASSVVSGGNTEAFF.

This CDR3 is CASSRDSITYEQYF. The CDR3 coding sequence is TGCGCCAGCAGCCGGGACAGCATTACCTACGAGCAGTACTTC. The rearrangement joins TRBV10-2 to TRBJ2-7; 7 positions match TRBD1. The V segment lost 6 bases and the J segment 2 bases; nucleotides outside the gene matches: 7. CDR1 WSHSY and CDR2 SAAADI come from the germline V gene. This CDR3 is 14 amino acids long.

This clonotype was recorded many times. The J gene is TRBJ1-1, the V gene TRBV7-2, with TRBD1 identical over 10 bases. In germline, CDR1 is SGHTA, CDR2 FQGNSA. There are 14 residues in the CDR3. Losses at the gene ends were 5 bases for V and 1 base for J; bases not matched to a gene: 1. CDR3 loop: CASSRDRGNTEAFF. The CDR3 DNA reads TGTGCCAGCAGCCGGGACAGGGGGAACACTGAAGCTTTCTTT.

This chain joins TRBV7-9 and TRBJ2-7; D is uncertain. The CDR3 is made up of 14 amino acids. With 6 bases removed from V and 2 bases from J, the gap between germline ends came to 14 bases. Germline-derived CDR1 and CDR2 are SEHNR and FQNEAQ (reference sequence). Here the CDR3 reads CASSYLDGPYEQYF. In nucleotides, the CDR3 is TGTGCCAGCAGTTACTTAGACGGGCCCTACGAGCAGTACTTC. The complete variable domain, with remaining parts taken from reference TRBV7-9 and TRBJ2-7, reads DTGVSQNPRHKITKRGQNVTFRCDPISEHNRLYWYRQTLGQGPEFLTYFQNEAQLEKSRLLSDRFSAERPKGSFSTLEIQRTEQGDSAMYLCASSYLDGPYEQYFGPGTRLTVT.

V and J are TRBV24-1 and TRBJ1-4, with TRBD1 identical over 10 bases. The CDR3 runs to 16 residues. The germline gives CDR1 KGHDR, CDR2 SFDVKD. J lost 8 bases, V lost 2 bases, and 7 bases had no gene match. CDR3: CATSDSGGTGDEKLFF. Here the CDR3 DNA reads TGTGCCACCAGTGATTCGGGGGGGACAGGGGACGAAAAACTGTTTTTT.

Turning to this clonotype: The germline gene is not matched at one end of the junction; a read error may be the cause. The chain uses TRBV7-9 and TRBJ1-4; D remains unclear. The CDR3 totals 12 residues. Germline values: CDR1 SEHNR, CDR2 FQNEAQ (reference sequence). CDR3 nucleotide sequence: TGTGCCAGCAGCTTCAAAGGTGGACCTGGAATTTTT. The encoded protein is CASSFKGGPGIF.

As to this clonotype: The junction and the germline gene differ at one end; a read error may be behind it. The rearrangement uses TRBV7-9 and TRBJ1-5; perhaps TRBD1 as D (6 bases). Germline CDR1 and CDR2: SEHNR and FQNEAQ (reference sequence). The CDR3 loop spans 16 amino acids. The CDR3 DNA follows: TGCGCCAGCAGCCTCCCAGGGGCAGGGAGGAATCAGCCCCAGCATTTT. Translation: CASSLPGAGRNQPQHF.

This clonotype has ten or more counts. The J gene is TRBJ1-4, the V gene TRBV6-6, with unresolved D. The CDR3 sequence is 13 residues long. The germline V and J ends were trimmed by 5 bases and 4 bases, with 8 bases remaining between them. Germline V gives CDR1 MNHNY, CDR2 SVGAGI (reference sequence). Here the CDR3 reads CASSEVDNEKLFF. The CDR3 bases are TGTGCCAGCAGTGAAGTTGATAATGAAAAACTGTTTTTT.

This clonotype was counted between two and nine times. The chain links TRBV2 to TRBJ2-5, with 9 bases identical to TRBD2. The CDR3 contains 16 residues. V was clipped by 7 bases and J by 1 base; unmatched bases: 10. Germline CDR1 and CDR2: SNHLY and FYNNEI. The CDR3 nucleotides read TGTGCCAGCAAAGTCCCGACTAGCGGTTTCCAAGAGACCCAGTACTTC. Residues: CASKVPTSGFQETQYF.

This clonotype was seen more than once but under ten times. The chain couples TRBV7-9 to TRBJ2-2, with TRBD2 matching 10 bases. The germline CDR1 and CDR2 sequences are SEHNR and FQNEAQ (reference sequence). J lost 4 bases, V lost 7 bases, and 9 bases had no gene match. This CDR3 spans 16 amino acids. Here the CDR3 DNA reads TGTGCCAGCACCATCGGGACTAGCGTCCTCACCGGGGAGCTGTTTTTT. It codes for CASTIGTSVLTGELFF.

The rearrangement joins TRBV7-2 to TRBJ2-5; D remains unclear. The CDR3 sequence is 14 residues long. Trimming took off 1 base at V and 4 bases at J, with 10 bases between the two ends. Germline-derived CDR1 and CDR2 are SGHTA and FQGNSA. CDR3 in amino acids: CASSLGRSRETQYF. CDR3 DNA sequence: TGTGCCAGCAGCTTAGGTCGGAGTCGAGAGACCCAGTACTTC.

The V and J genes are TRBV7-9 and TRBJ1-5; D remains unclear. The CDR3 sequence is 12 residues long. V lost 1 base, J lost 13 bases, and 11 bases lay in between. Looked up from germline, CDR1 is SEHNR and CDR2 is FQNEAQ (reference sequence). CDR3 nucleotides: TGTGCCAGCAGCTTAGGACTCGGGGTACAGCATTTT. This translates into CASSLGLGVQHF.

This chain links TRBV29-1 with TRBJ1-2, with 7 bases identical to TRBD1. J lost 6 bases, V lost 8 bases, and 12 bases had no gene match. The CDR3 consists of 13 residues. The germline V gene has CDR1 SQVTM and CDR2 ANQGSEA. CDR3 sequence: CSRTGKTAHGYTF. The DNA for the CDR3 is TGCAGCCGGACAGGCAAGACCGCCCATGGCTACACCTTC.

The rearrangement joins TRBV19 to TRBJ1-1; possibly TRBD1 for D (5 bases). The germline gives CDR1 LNHDA, CDR2 SQIVND (reference sequence). The CDR3 is 13 amino acids. V shed 1 base and J shed 4 bases, with 7 bases lying between them. In nucleotides, the CDR3 is TGTGCCAGTAGTATAGCTGGGGGCACTGAAGCTTTCTTT. It specifies CASSIAGGTEAFF.

The chain carries TRBV2 and TRBJ2-2; D is undetermined. The CDR3 loop spans 11 amino acids. Germline lookup yields CDR1 SNHLY and CDR2 FYNNEI. CDR3 sequence reads: CAAEVAGELFF. The CDR3 DNA reads as TGTGCAGCCGAGGTGGCCGGGGAGCTGTTTTTT. Based on the CDR3 plus reference TRBV2 and TRBJ2-2, the full variable domain is EPEVTQTPSHQVTQMGQEVILRCVPISNHLYFYWYRQILGQKVEFLVSFYNNEISEKSEIFDDQFSVERPDGSNFTLKIRSTKLEDSAMYFCAAEVAGELFFGEGSRLTVL.

V is TRBV12-1 and J is TRBJ2-5; the table's D call of TRBD1 was not tested on the DNA. TRBV12-1 is shown as a pseudogene. The CDR3 runs 17 residues. CDR3 bases: TGTGCCAGCAGCTTTCCCCAGGGGACAGGGCTGAAAGAGACCCAGTACTTC. This gives the protein CASSFPQGTGLKETQYF.

V usage is TRBV10-3 and J usage is TRBJ2-5; D unresolved. Germline CDR1 reads ENHRY; CDR2 reads SYGVKD. The V end lost 5 bases, the J end lost 1 base, and 11 bases lay between the germline ends. The CDR3 runs to 14 residues. The CDR3 region is CAISPFMVQETQYF. The CDR3 coding sequence is TGTGCCATCAGTCCTTTTATGGTCCAAGAGACCCAGTACTTC.

CDR3 sequence (DNA): TGTGCCTGGAGTCCAAATAGCAATCAGCCCCAGCATTTT. Translated: CAWSPNSNQPQHF. The chain is built from TRBV19 and TRBJ1-5, with D unresolved. V was cut by 11 bases and J by 0 bases, with 11 bases left in between. Per the germline V gene, CDR1 is LNHDA and CDR2 is SQIVND (reference sequence). The CDR3 is 13 amino acids.

This clonotype was observed a few times. This sequence joins TRBV13 and TRBJ2-5; weak D call: TRBD2 (6 bases). Germline V gene data show CDR1 as PRHDT and CDR2 as FYEKMQ (reference sequence). The V end lost 0 bases, the J end lost 4 bases, and 12 bases lay between the germline ends. This CDR3 region has 15 residues. In DNA, the CDR3 is TGTGCCAGCAGCTTAGGGCCTAGCGTTCTAGAGACCCAGTACTTC. Its protein is CASSLGPSVLETQYF. Supplemented by reference TRBV13 and TRBJ2-5, the full variable domain reads AAGVIQSPRHLIKEKRETATLKCYPIPRHDTVYWYQQGPGQDPQFLISFYEKMQSDKGSIPDRFSAQQFSDYHSELNMSSLELGDSALYFCASSLGPSVLETQYFGPGTRLLVL.

Points on this clonotype: A much larger clone lies a single base off, so this may be a read error. V gene TRBV29-1 combines with J gene TRBJ2-2, with TRBD1 matching over 7 bases. CDR3 length equals 13 residues. The V gene end was trimmed by 7 bases and the J gene end by 9 bases; junction bases not matched to a gene: 11. Germline CDR1 and CDR2: SQVTM and ANQGSEA. The CDR3 DNA follows: TGCAGCGCCCAAGGGGGCAGGGTCCGGGAGCTGTTTTTT. Amino acid sequence: CSAQGGRVRELFF.

The chain is built from TRBV19 and TRBJ2-2; 7 bases fit TRBD2. Looked up from germline, CDR1 is LNHDA and CDR2 is SQIVND (reference sequence). The CDR3 extends over 14 amino acids. The J segment lost 1 base and the V segment lost 7 bases, leaving 3 bases of the junction unmatched. The CDR3 is CASTREENTGELFF. The CDR3 bases are TGTGCCAGTACCCGGGAGGAGAACACCGGGGAGCTGTTTTTT.

The J gene is TRBJ1-5, the V gene TRBV7-2, with TRBD1 matching over 7 bases. The CDR3 extends over 15 amino acids. CDR1 is SGHTA and CDR2 is FQGNSA in the germline V gene. V was clipped by 2 bases and J by 4 bases; unmatched bases: 5. The CDR3 spells CASSLPGQRNQPQHF. CDR3 in DNA: TGTGCCAGCAGCTTACCGGGACAGCGAAATCAGCCCCAGCATTTT.